These 5 T cell receptor beta chains were all obtained from the same sample, sequenced in a study of OX40 agonist ivuxolimab in advanced cancers. Measured with immunoSEQ multiplex PCR; TCRdb has only the in-frame clones, and not every one. Among tens of thousands of clones listed, approximately 90% were seen once. Sequenced here: CD4+ or CD8+ T cells sorted from blood, sampled in a trial of the OX40 agonist ivuxolimab. The receptors derive from an adult with an advanced solid tumor such as melanoma, head and neck, liver or kidney cancer.

The chain joins TRBV7-3 to TRBJ2-1; 7 bases line up with TRBD2. The ends lost 5 bases at V and 0 bases at J; junction bases unmatched: 7. The CDR3 length is 16 residues. CDR1 and CDR2 from the germline V gene are SGHTA and FQGTGA. CDR3 protein: CASSAYSGPSYNEQFF. Here the CDR3 DNA reads TGTGCCAGCAGCGCCTATAGCGGGCCCTCCTACAATGAGCAGTTCTTC.

The chain is built from TRBV7-9 and TRBJ1-1, with a possible D match to TRBD1 (6 bases). The CDR3 is made up of 14 amino acids. V lost 4 bases to trimming and J lost 2 bases, with 11 bases between them. In germline, CDR1 is SEHNR, CDR2 FQNEAQ (reference sequence). As DNA, the CDR3 is TGTGCCAGCAGCTACGAGACAGGAAACACTGAAGCTTTCTTT. It codes for CASSYETGNTEAFF.

The genes are TRBV7-9 and TRBJ1-2, with no clear D. CDR1 is SEHNR and CDR2 is FQNEAQ in the germline V gene (reference sequence). Trimming took off 8 bases at V and 8 bases at J, with 9 bases between the two ends. CDR3 length equals 10 residues. The CDR3 nucleotides are TGTGCCAGCCACGACGGGGGCTACACCTTC. Its translation: CASHDGGYTF.

This rearrangement joins TRBV29-1 to TRBJ2-2, with 9 bases identical to TRBD1. V was pared by 6 bases and J by 7 bases, with 0 bases of the junction left unmatched. Germline values: CDR1 SQVTM, CDR2 ANQGSEA. This CDR3 is 11 amino acids long. The CDR3 coding sequence is TGCAGCGTGGGACAGGGCGGGGAGCTGTTTTTT. Encoded protein: CSVGQGGELFF.

The rearrangement joins TRBV7-9 to TRBJ2-5; D is unclear. Germline CDR1 and CDR2: SEHNR and FQNEAQ (reference sequence). This CDR3 comprises 15 residues. Trimming took off 1 base at V and 4 bases at J, with 13 bases between the two ends. CDR3 sequence reads: CASSLGVGGRETQYF. The CDR3 DNA reads as TGTGCCAGCAGCTTAGGGGTGGGCGGCCGAGAGACCCAGTACTTC. The full variable domain, rest sourced from reference TRBV7-9 and TRBJ2-5, is DTGVSQNPRHKITKRGQNVTFRCDPISEHNRLYWYRQTLGQGPEFLTYFQNEAQLEKSRLLSDRFSAERPKGSFSTLEIQRTEQGDSAMYLCASSLGVGGRETQYFGPGTRLLVL.